This T cell receptor (beta chain) emerged from a study of blood T cell repertoires in COVID-19. Study background: PBMCs, B-cell-depleted T cells, or T cells provided the cDNA or gDNA that made up the material.

Those enrolled, adults aged roughly 18 to 89 years, came from some 25 US areas. Cohort assignment relied on participant-reported clinical history. Per the authors' pipeline: Reference gene primer amplification yielded estimated nucleated cell counts. Repertoires were generated with immunoSEQ multiplex PCR, while TCRdb's copy carries only in-frame clones and drops some. V, J and clone size are those of that table, while D and trimming were read from the DNA. The table shows 300,000 or so clones, with roughly 90% occurring only once. The CDR3 is 15 amino acids. CDR1 is SGHAT and CDR2 is FQNNGV in the germline V gene. Unmatched junction bases numbered 8, after V lost 0 bases and J lost 10 bases.

The clonotype originates from a woman aged 45-60 years who had been exposed to COVID-19. The V and J genes are TRBV11-2 and TRBJ2-1; 8 nucleotides align to TRBD2. The specimen was PBMCs or T cells enriched from blood (not recorded which). CDR3 sequence reads: CASSLDTSGYSEQFF. The DNA of the CDR3 is TGTGCCAGCAGCTTAGATACTAGCGGATACAGCGAGCAGTTCTTC. The full variable domain, completed using reference TRBV11-2 and TRBJ2-1, is EAGVAQSPRYKIIEKRQSVAFWCNPISGHATLYWYQQILGQGPKLLIQFQNNGVVDDSQLPKDRFSAERLKGVDSTLKIQPAKLEDSAVYLCASSLDTSGYSEQFFGPGTRLTVL.